These 18 T cell receptor beta chains came from one sample sequenced in a study of Ad26.COV2.S vaccination and SARS-CoV-2 variants. Sequencing was performed with immunoSEQ multiplex PCR; in TCRdb, only in-frame clones are kept and a portion is missing. The sample comprises 350,000 to 450,000 clones, around 90% of which are singletons, and around 4.2% rests with the top ten. The sequencing used peripheral blood, collected after recovery from COVID-19. These receptors were obtained from a human donor who had recovered from COVID-19.

The CDR3 sequence is CASSARQGAPEKLFF. CDR3 nucleotide sequence: TGTGCCAGCAGCGCTCGACAGGGGGCTCCGGAAAAACTGTTTTTT. V and J are TRBV7-8 and TRBJ1-4, with 10 nucleotides matching TRBD1. The V segment lost 5 bases and the J segment 8 bases; nucleotides outside the gene matches: 8. Germline CDR1 is SGHVS and CDR2 is FQNEAQ. There are 15 residues in the CDR3.

This chain links TRBV6-5 with TRBJ1-4, with 7 bases lining up with TRBD1. V dropped 4 bases and J dropped 8; count of bases not matched to a gene: 10. This CDR3 is built from 15 residues. CDR1 and CDR2 (germline): MNHEY, SVGAGI. CDR3 protein: CASSSDRAGEEKLFF. CDR3 DNA: TGTGCCAGCAGTTCCGACAGGGCTGGTGAAGAAAAACTGTTTTTT.

The CDR3 DNA is TGTGCCAGCAGCCTGAGGAGGGAAGCTTTCTTT. It specifies CASSLRREAFF. The chain couples TRBV12-3 or TRBV12-4 to TRBJ1-1; D gene unclear. V was cut by 6 bases and J by 8 bases, with 10 bases left in between. CDR3 length: 11 amino acids.

This chain uses TRBV7-2 with TRBJ2-7; D call uncertain. The V gene's germline CDR1 is SGHTA and CDR2 FQGNSA. The CDR3 is 11 amino acids. V lost 5 bases, J lost 3 bases, and 5 bases lay in between. The CDR3 region is CASSPDYEQYF. In nucleotides, the CDR3 is TGTGCCAGCAGCCCTGACTACGAGCAGTACTTC.

This chain connects TRBV4-2 to TRBJ2-1; D might be TRBD1 or TRBD2, each matching 5 bases. Germline assignment: CDR1 LGHNA and CDR2 YNFKEQ. This CDR3 is built from 13 residues. V lost 0 bases and J lost 14, with 14 bases in between. The CDR3 region is CASSQDRGAGEFF. For the CDR3, the DNA is TGTGCCAGCAGCCAAGATCGAGGGGCCGGGGAGTTCTTC.

The gene calls are TRBV7-9 and TRBJ2-3, with TRBD2 matching 12 bases. The CDR3 totals 17 residues. The V and J ends lost 5 bases and 3 bases, in that order; junction bases with no gene match: 9. Per germline, CDR1 SEHNR and CDR2 FQNEAQ (reference sequence). This CDR3 reads CASSLGLAGIATDTQYF. CDR3 sequence (DNA): TGTGCCAGCAGCCTTGGACTAGCGGGGATCGCGACAGATACGCAGTATTTT.

The gene calls are TRBV6-1 and TRBJ2-7; D remains ambiguous. The CDR3 has 14 amino acids. Germline V gene lookup returns CDR1 MNHNS and CDR2 SASEGT. The germline V and J ends were trimmed by 2 bases and 2 bases, with 10 bases remaining between them. CDR3 DNA sequence: TGTGCCAGCAGTGAAACCAGGAATGCCTACGAGCAGTACTTC. The encoded protein is CASSETRNAYEQYF.

This chain joins TRBV7-2 and TRBJ1-2; D might be TRBD1 (5 bases). The length of the CDR3 is 16 residues. V was trimmed by 5 bases and J by 2 bases, leaving 18 bases between them. Germline CDR1 and CDR2: SGHTA and FQGNSA. The CDR3 loop reads CASSRGGGSPNYGYTF. For the CDR3, the DNA is TGTGCCAGCAGCCGCGGCGGGGGGTCTCCAAACTATGGCTACACCTTC. The full variable domain, in which reference TRBV7-2 and TRBJ1-2 provide the parts outside the CDR3, is GAGVSQSPSNKVTEKGKDVELRCDPISGHTALYWYRQSLGQGLEFLIYFQGNSAPDKSGLPSDRFSAERTGGSVSTLTIQRTQQEDSAVYLCASSRGGGSPNYGYTFGSGTRLTVV.

The rearrangement links TRBV9 to TRBJ2-1, with TRBD2 as a possible D gene (6 bases). The CDR3 loop spans 15 amino acids. Germline assignment: CDR1 SGDLS and CDR2 YYNGEE. V gave up 4 bases and J gave up 9 bases, with 20 bases separating them. CDR3 in amino acids: CASSPEVGFGGEQFF. CDR3 coding DNA: TGTGCCAGCAGCCCAGAGGTGGGATTCGGGGGTGAGCAGTTCTTC.

The chain combines TRBV6-5 with TRBJ2-5; D is perhaps TRBD2 (6 bases). Germline assignment: CDR1 MNHEY and CDR2 SVGAGI. V lost 6 bases and J lost 7, with 21 bases in between. The CDR3 is 15 residues long. In DNA, the CDR3 is TGTGCCAGCAGCCCAAGACTCGCCGCGGAGGGGACCCAGTACTTC. Translating gives CASSPRLAAEGTQYF.

The DNA for the CDR3 is TGTGCCAGCTCGCCTCTTAAAGGGGGGGCAGCTGGAAACACCATATATTTT. Translating gives CASSPLKGGAAGNTIYF. This chain connects TRBV18 to TRBJ1-3; D might be TRBD1 (6 bases). The CDR3 has 17 residues. Germline V gene sequence: CDR1 KGHSH, CDR2 LQKENI. V gave up 6 bases and J gave up 2 bases, with 20 bases separating them.

This clone showed up just once. J is TRBJ2-6 and V is TRBV18; D is undetermined. Trimming removed 2 bases at V and 4 bases at J, with 15 bases between. CDR3 length equals 17 residues. CDR1 is KGHSH and CDR2 is LQKENI in the germline V gene. In DNA form, the CDR3 reads TGTGCCAGCTCACCATTCGACCAGACCTCCGGGGCCAACGTCCTGACTTTC. Residues: CASSPFDQTSGANVLTF.

The gene calls are TRBV29-1 and TRBJ1-3; perhaps TRBD1 as D (5 bases). Trimming left V 7 bases short and J 1 base short, with 20 bases between. The CDR3 length is 16 residues. Germline V gene lookup returns CDR1 SQVTM and CDR2 ANQGSEA. The CDR3 sequence is CSATVVQVVSGNTIYF. In DNA, the CDR3 is TGCAGCGCGACCGTAGTACAGGTGGTGTCTGGAAACACCATATATTTT.

The chain employs TRBV12-5 and TRBJ1-1; 8 bases fit TRBD1. Trimming cost V 0 bases and J 4 bases; bases outside gene matches: 4. CDR3 length: 15 residues. The germline gives CDR1 LGHNT, CDR2 FRNRAP. CDR3 DNA: TGTGCTAGTGGTTTGGTAACAGGGGGAATCACTGAAGCTTTCTTT. Translated: CASGLVTGGITEAFF.

The chain combines TRBV6-6 with TRBJ2-7, with 7 bases lining up with TRBD1. V lost 5 bases and J lost 4; bases outside the gene matches: 8. The CDR3 extends over 14 amino acids. Germline CDR1 reads MNHNY; CDR2 reads SVGAGI (reference sequence). This chain's CDR3 is CASSRQDRWYEQYF. CDR3 DNA sequence: TGTGCCAGCAGTCGACAGGACAGGTGGTACGAGCAGTACTTC.

This clone was recorded once. The chain is built from TRBV7-9 and TRBJ1-4; a weak D match, TRBD1 (5 bases). Germline V gives CDR1 SEHNR, CDR2 FQNEAQ (reference sequence). The CDR3 sequence is 12 residues long. Trimming left V 5 bases short and J 6 bases short, with 7 bases between. The CDR3 is CASSGTDEKLFF. For the CDR3, the DNA is TGTGCCAGCAGCGGGACTGATGAAAAACTGTTTTTT.

The V gene is TRBV4-1, the J gene TRBJ1-5, with a tentative D call TRBD1 (6 bases). The CDR3 sequence is 16 residues long. Trimming stripped 2 bases from V and 2 bases from J, with 13 bases between. CDR1 and CDR2 (germline): MGHRA, YSYEKL. As DNA, the CDR3 is TGCGCCAGCAGCCAATCGCAGGGGTCCGGCAATCAGCCCCAGCATTTT. Translation gives CASSQSQGSGNQPQHF.

The J gene is TRBJ1-1, the V gene TRBV19; 7 bases map to TRBD1. With 7 bases clipped from V and 5 bases from J, the junction kept 10 bases outside the gene matches. The CDR3 is 14 residues long. Germline values: CDR1 LNHDA, CDR2 SQIVND (reference sequence). The CDR3 protein is CASTALDRDTEAFF. The CDR3 nucleotides are TGTGCCAGTACCGCCTTAGACAGGGATACTGAAGCTTTCTTT.